This T cell receptor beta chain was sequenced during a study of CD8 T cells in ankylosing spondylitis. There are many counts of this clonotype. The antigen remains undetermined. Study-wide points: Typical of ankylosing spondylitis blood, it appeared, was a TCR beta motif of eight highly homologous variants. The authors reported significant enrichment of disease-linked clones in matched ankylosing spondylitis synovial fluid.

With 3 bases removed from V and 2 bases from J, the gap between germline ends came to 15 bases. The CDR3 runs to 15 residues. Germline CDR1 DFQATT, CDR2 SNEGSKA (reference sequence). TCRdb recomputed calls from the 5' RACE reads with MiXCR, one row per CDR3 protein. The data hold around 230,000 distinct CDR3 sequences, with around 7.8% observed a single time. The chain is built from TRBV20-1 and TRBJ2-3; tentative D call: TRBD2 (5 bases). Material for sequencing was blood, either unsorted or a sorted T cell fraction (not recorded which). This TCR was sampled from a male donor with ankylosing spondylitis or in good health (not recorded which). The CDR3 here is CSASSARRSTDTQYF. In DNA, the CDR3 is TGCAGTGCTAGCTCGGCGAGGAGGTCCACAGATACGCAGTATTTT.